This T cell receptor (beta chain) emerged from a study of blood T cell repertoires in COVID-19. The repertoire was sequenced with immunoSEQ multiplex PCR; TCRdb's copy has only in-frame clones and lacks some. The data contain 350,000 to 450,000 clones, about 88% of them seen just once; the ten biggest clones take up 1.4%. V was clipped by 3 bases and J by 4 bases; unmatched bases: 2. Germline V gene sequence: CDR1 GTSNPN, CDR2 SVGIG (reference sequence). CDR3 length: 13 residues. Those who participated ranged in age from roughly 18 to 90 years and resided in approximately 26 US areas. Each participant's cohort was designated according to participant-reported clinical history.

This TCR derives from a woman aged 18-35 years who had been exposed to COVID-19. Sequencing input: PBMCs or T cells enriched from blood (not recorded which). J is TRBJ1-3 and V is TRBV30, with 8 bases identical to TRBD1. The CDR3 coding sequence is TGTGCCTGGAGAAGGACAGGGGGAAACACCATATATTTT. This sequence encodes CAWRRTGGNTIYF.